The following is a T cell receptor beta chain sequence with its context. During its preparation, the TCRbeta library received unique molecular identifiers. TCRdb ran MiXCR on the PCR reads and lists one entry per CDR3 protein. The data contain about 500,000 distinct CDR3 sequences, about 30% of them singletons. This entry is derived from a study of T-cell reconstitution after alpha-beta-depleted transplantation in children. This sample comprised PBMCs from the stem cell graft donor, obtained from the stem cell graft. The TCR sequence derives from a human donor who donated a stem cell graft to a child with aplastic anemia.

For the CDR3, the DNA is TGTGCCAGCAGCCCACAGGCCGGGGGCGAGCAGTTCTTC. Protein sequence: CASSPQAGGEQFF. This sequence joins TRBV7-7 and TRBJ2-1, with D perhaps matching TRBD1 or TRBD2 (6 bases each). The CDR3 is made up of 13 amino acids. Germline loops: CDR1 SSHAT, CDR2 FNYEAQ (reference sequence). V was clipped by 5 bases and J by 10 bases, with 15 bases between them.